The source of this T cell receptor (beta chain) is a study of T cell responses to AZD1222 COVID-19 vaccine. At the level of the study: Timing groups of about 4 and about 12 weeks for second doses were pooled. Whole-study findings and limits: Regions left unmutated in variants are reportedly the target of nearly half of spike-specific TCRs. Donors were largely white British and mainly female; clonal diversity was possibly underestimated. Spike-specific TCR breadth and depth rose after two AZD1222 doses.

This CDR3 region has 15 residues. The V end lost 3 bases, the J end lost 1 base, and 9 bases lay between the germline ends. The germline CDR1 and CDR2 sequences are MRHNA and SNTAGT. The data were produced by immunoSEQ multiplex PCR, yet TCRdb's version contains in-frame clones alone and is incomplete. The sample has under 150,000 clones, around 91% seen once. Points on this clone: Its specificity is unknown.

The TCR sequence derives from an adult in good health. The genes are TRBV6-4 and TRBJ2-2; no clear D gene. The sample was peripheral blood, taken on day 0 of AZD1222 vaccination. The CDR3 loop reads CASSEGWGNTGELFF. Here the CDR3 DNA reads TGTGCCAGCAGTGAGGGGTGGGGGAACACCGGGGAGCTGTTTTTT.